The 23 T cell receptor beta chains given below trace back to one sample, sequenced in a study of T cell repertoires in ileal Crohn's disease. Assay used: immunoSEQ multiplex PCR; TCRdb lists only in-frame clones, some missing. The profile shows 7,200 or so clones, around 70% of them singletons. As to time point: neoterminal ileum biopsy at postoperative endoscopy, about 6 months after surgery. The sample taken for sequencing was ileal tissue. These receptors all stem from an adult with Crohn's disease.

This rearrangement joins TRBV19 to TRBJ1-1, with D possibly matching TRBD1 (5 bases). The CDR3 covers 15 residues. Germline V gives CDR1 LNHDA, CDR2 SQIVND (reference sequence). Trimming left V 3 bases short and J 8 bases short, with 19 bases between. CDR3 residues: CASSMGRGLFGEAFF. Here the CDR3 DNA reads TGTGCCAGTAGTATGGGGAGGGGCCTTTTTGGGGAAGCTTTCTTT.

This clone appeared a few times. The V gene is TRBV5-6, the J gene TRBJ1-6; TRBD1 agrees at 7 bases. V dropped 2 bases and J dropped 6; count of bases not matched to a gene: 5. This CDR3 has 15 amino acids. Per the germline V gene, CDR1 is SGHDT and CDR2 is YYEEEE. The CDR3 sequence is CASSFGQAINSPLHF. The DNA of the CDR3 is TGTGCCAGCAGCTTCGGACAGGCCATTAATTCACCCCTCCACTTT.

The rearrangement uses TRBV6-5 and TRBJ1-4; TRBD1 matches 7 bases. J lost 5 bases, V lost 6 bases, and 6 bases had no gene match. The CDR3 sequence is 14 residues long. Germline lookup yields CDR1 MNHEY and CDR2 SVGAGI. The DNA of the CDR3 is TGTGCCAGCAGCCAGGGACAGCCGAATGAAAAACTGTTTTTT. Protein: CASSQGQPNEKLFF.

The chain is built from TRBV5-1 and TRBJ2-7, with D possibly being TRBD2 (6 bases). The CDR3 spans 14 residues. V was trimmed by 3 bases and J by 4 bases, leaving 14 bases between them. The germline V gene encodes CDR1 SGHRS and CDR2 YFSETQ. CDR3 loop: CASSYQEGGYEQYF. CDR3 in DNA: TGCGCCAGCAGCTACCAGGAGGGTGGGTACGAGCAGTACTTC.

The chain recombines TRBV29-1 with TRBJ1-1, with 7 bases matching TRBD1. This CDR3 has 16 amino acids. The germline gives CDR1 SQVTM, CDR2 ANQGSEA. V lost 6 bases and J lost 3; bases outside the gene matches: 16. The CDR3 DNA sequence: TGCAGCGTCGTTCCGGGACAGTGGGTGGCGGACACTGAAGCTTTCTTT. It yields the protein CSVVPGQWVADTEAFF. Variable domain in full (rest from reference TRBV29-1 and TRBJ1-1): SAVISQKPSRDICQRGTSLTIQCQVDSQVTMMFWYRQQPGQSLTLIATANQGSEATYESGFVIDKFPISRPNLTFSTLTVSNMSPEDSSIYLCSVVPGQWVADTEAFFGQGTRLTVV.

The chain recombines TRBV29-1 with TRBJ2-3; D gene uncertain. Germline loops: CDR1 SQVTM, CDR2 ANQGSEA. Trimming cost V 3 bases and J 3 bases, with 4 bases left between them. The length of the CDR3 is 11 residues. In DNA, the CDR3 is TGCAGCGTTGACCTGACAGATACGCAGTATTTT. Its protein is CSVDLTDTQYF.

This chain links TRBV19 with TRBJ1-5, with a tentative D call TRBD1 (6 bases). This CDR3 region has 17 residues. From germline, CDR1 is LNHDA and CDR2 SQIVND (reference sequence). Trimming removed 6 bases from V and 0 bases from J, with 18 bases in between. CDR3: CASRPGQAYYSNQPQHF. The DNA for the CDR3 is TGTGCCAGTAGGCCGGGACAAGCCTACTATAGCAATCAGCCCCAGCATTTT.

This chain uses TRBV7-2 with TRBJ2-2; unclear D gene. Germline V gives CDR1 SGHTA, CDR2 FQGNSA. This CDR3 is built from 14 residues. V gave up 3 bases and J gave up 3 bases, with 8 bases separating them. The CDR3 region has the DNA TGTGCCAGCAGCTTTCGGAGAGACACCGGGGAGCTGTTTTTT. Protein: CASSFRRDTGELFF.

Turning to this clone: At one end the junction does not follow the germline gene, possibly because of a read error. The V call is TRBV7-7, the J call TRBJ1-6; TRBD1 agrees at 10 bases. In germline, CDR1 is SSHAT, CDR2 FNYEAQ (reference sequence). The CDR3 length is 18 residues. CDR3 coding DNA: TGTGCTAGCAGCTGCCCGGGACAGGGGCGCCCCTATAATTCACCCCTCCACTTT. It translates to CASSCPGQGRPYNSPLHF.

This clone was recorded a few times. The genes are TRBV6-5 and TRBJ1-5; 8 nucleotides match TRBD1. The V gene end was trimmed by 6 bases and the J gene end by 6 bases; junction bases not matched to a gene: 10. Germline CDR1 reads MNHEY; CDR2 reads SVGAGI. The CDR3 runs to 15 residues. DNA for the CDR3: TGTGCCAGCAGGCAGATGACAGGGGATAGTCAGCCCCAGCATTTT. The encoded protein is CASRQMTGDSQPQHF.

The gene calls are TRBV7-9 and TRBJ1-1; 9 positions match TRBD1. The CDR3 is 14 residues long. The V gene end was trimmed by 5 bases and the J gene end by 8 bases; junction bases not matched to a gene: 9. Germline V CDR1 and CDR2: SEHNR, FQNEAQ (reference sequence). The CDR3 here is CASSAGQGLGEAFF. The CDR3, as DNA: TGTGCCAGCAGCGCGGGACAGGGTTTGGGGGAAGCTTTCTTT.

Sample share makes this clone medium-sized. This sequence joins TRBV7-9 and TRBJ1-5, with TRBD1 as a possible D gene (5 bases). V was clipped by 5 bases and J by 6 bases, with 17 bases between them. The CDR3 spans 15 residues. CDR1 is SEHNR, CDR2 FQNEAQ, per germline (reference sequence). The DNA for the CDR3 is TGTGCCAGCAGCCTAGGGGTAGGGGATAGTCAGCCCCAGCATTTT. It specifies CASSLGVGDSQPQHF.

The chain employs TRBV5-8 and TRBJ2-6, with D possibly TRBD1 on 5 matching bases. Trimming pared 2 bases from V and 0 bases from J, leaving 9 bases between. Germline V CDR1 and CDR2: SGHTS, YDEGEE. The CDR3 contains 16 residues. CDR3 sequence: CASSLETGSGANVLTF. In DNA form, the CDR3 reads TGTGCCAGCAGCTTAGAAACAGGCTCTGGGGCCAACGTCCTGACTTTC.

The chain is built from TRBV30 and TRBJ2-7; no clear D. Trimming left V 0 bases short and J 3 bases short, with 9 bases between. This CDR3 region has 13 residues. In germline, CDR1 is GTSNPN, CDR2 SVGIG (reference sequence). The CDR3 spells CAWSVPIYYEQYF. In nucleotides, the CDR3 is TGTGCCTGGAGTGTCCCGATCTACTACGAGCAGTACTTC.

This chain uses TRBV14 with TRBJ1-6; D uncertain. Germline V gene lookup returns CDR1 SGHDN and CDR2 FVKESK. The length of the CDR3 is 13 residues. The germline V and J ends were trimmed by 2 bases and 9 bases, with 8 bases remaining between them. Here the CDR3 DNA reads TGTGCCAGCAGCCAAATACTGAGTTCACCCCTCCACTTT. It encodes CASSQILSSPLHF.

V is TRBV5-4 and J is TRBJ2-1; TRBD2 agrees at 8 bases. The V gene's germline CDR1 is SGHNT and CDR2 YYREEE (reference sequence). V was pared by 0 bases and J by 7 bases, with 6 bases of the junction left unmatched. CDR3 length equals 15 residues. This CDR3 reads CASSLAGTRRNEQFF. As DNA, the CDR3 is TGTGCCAGCAGCTTGGCCGGGACTAGGAGGAATGAGCAGTTCTTC.

This clone turned up a few times. The chain has TRBV30 and TRBJ2-7; 9 bases line up with TRBD1. This CDR3 contains 14 residues. V lost 3 bases, J lost 3 bases, and 6 bases stayed unmatched. CDR1 GTSNPN and CDR2 SVGIG come from the germline V gene (reference sequence). The CDR3 region is CAWRDRGSIYEQYF. CDR3 nucleotide sequence: TGTGCCTGGAGGGACAGGGGCTCAATCTACGAGCAGTACTTC.

This chain joins TRBV6-1 and TRBJ2-2; the match to TRBD1 covers 7 bases. The CDR3 totals 14 residues. V dropped 6 bases and J dropped 1; count of bases not matched to a gene: 2. Germline V gene lookup returns CDR1 MNHNS and CDR2 SASEGT. CDR3 sequence (DNA): TGTGCCAGCAGAGGGACAGTGAACACCGGGGAGCTGTTTTTT. Translating it yields CASRGTVNTGELFF.

This sequence joins TRBV2 and TRBJ2-1, with TRBD2 matching over 10 bases. The germline V gene encodes CDR1 SNHLY and CDR2 FYNNEI. The ends lost 4 bases at V and 4 bases at J; junction bases unmatched: 4. This CDR3 comprises 15 residues. This CDR3 reads CASSVRTSGYNEQFF. The CDR3 DNA reads TGTGCCAGCAGTGTTCGGACTAGCGGATACAATGAGCAGTTCTTC.

The chain has TRBV5-1 and TRBJ2-1, with D tentatively TRBD2 (6 bases). V was cut by 4 bases and J by 6 bases, with 17 bases left in between. CDR3 length equals 15 residues. The germline gives CDR1 SGHRS, CDR2 YFSETQ. The CDR3 DNA is TGCGCCAGCAGCCTTGATGGCGGGGCTCTCAATGAGCAGTTCTTC. It translates to CASSLDGGALNEQFF. Together with reference TRBV5-1 and TRBJ2-1, the CDR3 gives the full variable domain: KAGVTQTPRYLIKTRGQQVTLSCSPISGHRSVSWYQQTPGQGLQFLFEYFSETQRNKGNFPGRFSGRQFSNSRSEMNVSTLELGDSALYLCASSLDGGALNEQFFGPGTRLTVL.

This chain connects TRBV19 to TRBJ1-2; D call uncertain. The CDR3 length is 15 residues. The V gene's germline CDR1 is LNHDA and CDR2 SQIVND (reference sequence). V lost 1 base and J lost 4, with 13 bases in between. The CDR3 DNA sequence: TGTGCCAGTAGTATAGGAGGCACGGCGGGCTATGGCTACACCTTC. It yields the protein CASSIGGTAGYGYTF. The full variable domain, completed using reference TRBV19 and TRBJ1-2, is DGGITQSPKYLFRKEGQNVTLSCEQNLNHDAMYWYRQDPGQGLRLIYYSQIVNDFQKGDIAEGYSVSREKKESFPLTVTSAQKNPTAFYLCASSIGGTAGYGYTFGSGTRLTVV.

The rearrangement joins TRBV19 to TRBJ1-2; 10 nucleotides agree with TRBD1. Germline V lookup: CDR1 LNHDA, CDR2 SQIVND (reference sequence). CDR3 length equals 15 residues. V gave up 8 bases and J gave up 2 bases; unmatched junction bases: 8. CDR3: CASHIPGQGNYGYTF. In DNA, the CDR3 is TGTGCCAGTCACATACCGGGACAGGGGAACTATGGCTACACCTTC. Variable domain in full (rest from reference TRBV19 and TRBJ1-2): DGGITQSPKYLFRKEGQNVTLSCEQNLNHDAMYWYRQDPGQGLRLIYYSQIVNDFQKGDIAEGYSVSREKKESFPLTVTSAQKNPTAFYLCASHIPGQGNYGYTFGSGTRLTVV.

This rearrangement joins TRBV7-2 to TRBJ1-1; a weak D match, TRBD1 (5 bases). This CDR3 has 12 amino acids. In germline, CDR1 is SGHTA, CDR2 FQGNSA. The germline V and J ends were trimmed by 5 bases and 11 bases, with 15 bases remaining between them. This CDR3 reads CASSPWTYGAFF. The CDR3, as DNA: TGTGCCAGCAGCCCTTGGACATATGGCGCTTTCTTT.